Described below is a single TCR beta chain sequence and its context. CD45RO-negative, CCR7-selected cells formed the naive CD8 fraction, which excluded terminally differentiated effector memory CD45RA+ cells. Every donor was a Caucasian adult from Nashville, Tennessee. Trimming removed 4 bases from V and 2 bases from J, with 16 bases in between. This CDR3 is 15 amino acids long. Germline values: CDR1 SGHRS, CDR2 YFSETQ. Assay: immunoSEQ multiplex PCR; the TCRdb copy retains only in-frame clones and omits some. This table holds about 610,000 clones, around 96% found once. These data belong to a study of shared clonotypes between healthy human individuals. As for the study in general: Per-donor plates numbered three CD4 naive, three CD4 memory, two CD8 naive and one CD8 memory.

V is TRBV5-1 and J is TRBJ2-7, with D tentatively TRBD2 (5 bases). Sequences were obtained from naive CD8+ T cells sorted from blood. The TCR originated in a young woman in good health. The CDR3 nucleotides are TGCGCCAGCAGCATCTCCCGGACTGCTACCTACGAGCAGTACTTC. This translates into CASSISRTATYEQYF.